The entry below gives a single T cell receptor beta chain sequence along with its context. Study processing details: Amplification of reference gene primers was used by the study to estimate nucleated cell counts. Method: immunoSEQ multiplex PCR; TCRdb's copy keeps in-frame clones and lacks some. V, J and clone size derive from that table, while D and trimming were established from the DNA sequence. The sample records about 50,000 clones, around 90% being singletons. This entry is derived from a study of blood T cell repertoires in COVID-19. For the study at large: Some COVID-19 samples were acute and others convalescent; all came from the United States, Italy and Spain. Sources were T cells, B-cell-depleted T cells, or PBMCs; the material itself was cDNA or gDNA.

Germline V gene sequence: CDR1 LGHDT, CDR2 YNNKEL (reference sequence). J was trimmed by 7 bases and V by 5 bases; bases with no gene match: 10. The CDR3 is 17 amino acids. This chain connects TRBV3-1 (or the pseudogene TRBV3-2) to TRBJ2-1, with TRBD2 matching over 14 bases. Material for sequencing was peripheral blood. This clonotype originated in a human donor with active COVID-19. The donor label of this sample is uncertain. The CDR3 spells CASSSFSGTSGSNEQFF. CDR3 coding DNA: TGTGCCAGCAGCTCCTTCTCCGGGACTAGCGGGAGTAATGAGCAGTTCTTC.